This T cell receptor beta chain is drawn from a study of blood T cells in healthy people across ages. Study-level results: The recorded TCR beta diversity per million T cells decreased in a roughly linear manner with age.

Regarding this clonotype: Its antigen is currently unknown.

Primers used in a second PCR of roughly 6 to 11 cycles were a sample-barcoded 5' primer and a J-beta primer mix. TCRdb re-called the 5' RACE reads with MiXCR, one entry per CDR3 protein. The sample includes 800,000 or so distinct CDR3 sequences, 46% of them seen just once. The CDR3 loop spans 17 amino acids. Unmatched junction bases numbered 7, after V lost 3 bases and J lost 5 bases. CDR1 and CDR2 (germline): KGHDR, SFDVKD. Each donor supplied roughly 9.1 milliliters of peripheral blood. Extraction yielded at least 6 micrograms of total RNA per sample. This chain links TRBV24-1 with TRBJ2-3; 13 nucleotides match TRBD2. The sequencing input was blood. This receptor was taken from a man of 80 years or more in good health. CDR3: CATSDKGLAGDRDTQYF. The CDR3 coding sequence is TGTGCCACCAGTGATAAAGGACTAGCGGGAGATAGAGATACGCAGTATTTT.